This TCR beta chain was captured in a study of shared clonotypes between healthy human individuals. General observations from the study: About 5% of naive CD4 clonotypes were shared across a handful of donors.

Using immunoSEQ multiplex PCR, the repertoire was profiled, and TCRdb retains in-frame clones only, with some absent. The sample carries roughly 2.6 million clones, approximately 90% recorded once. CDR3 length equals 12 residues. V was cut by 4 bases and J by 5 bases, with 6 bases left in between. CDR1 is SGHKS and CDR2 is YYEKEE in the germline V gene (reference sequence). Worth noting for this clone: The antigen remains undetermined.

The sequenced material came from naive CD4+ T cells sorted from blood. Subset of the sample: CD45RA+ positively selected. The origin of this receptor is a man aged 18 to 30 in good health. This chain connects TRBV5-5 to TRBJ2-2; D remains unclear. CDR3 amino acids: CASSTFTGELFF. For the CDR3, the DNA is TGTGCCAGCAGCACGTTTACCGGGGAGCTGTTTTTT. The full variable domain, in which reference TRBV5-5 and TRBJ2-2 provide the parts outside the CDR3, is DAGVTQSPTHLIKTRGQQVTLRCSPISGHKSVSWYQQVLGQGPQFIFQYYEKEERGRGNFPDRFSARQFPNYSSELNVNALLLGDSALYLCASSTFTGELFFGEGSRLTVL.